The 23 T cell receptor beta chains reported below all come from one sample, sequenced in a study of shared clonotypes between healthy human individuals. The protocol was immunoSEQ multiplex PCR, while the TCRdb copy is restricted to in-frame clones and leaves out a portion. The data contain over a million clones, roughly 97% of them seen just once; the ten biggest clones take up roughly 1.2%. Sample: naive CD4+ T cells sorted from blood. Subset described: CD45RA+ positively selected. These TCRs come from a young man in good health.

In nucleotides, the CDR3 is TGCGCCAGCAGCTTTTCATCGTCCACAGATACGCAGTATTTT. Translating it yields CASSFSSSTDTQYF. The rearrangement joins TRBV5-1 to TRBJ2-3; D gene uncertain. CDR3 length equals 14 residues. Germline V gene data show CDR1 as SGHRS and CDR2 as YFSETQ. Trimming shortened V by 2 bases and J by 2 bases, and 9 bases separated the two germline ends.

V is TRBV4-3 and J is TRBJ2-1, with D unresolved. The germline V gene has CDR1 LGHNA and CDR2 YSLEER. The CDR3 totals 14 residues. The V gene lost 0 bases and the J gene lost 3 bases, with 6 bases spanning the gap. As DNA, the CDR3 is TGCGCCAGCAGCCAAGATCAGTTCTACAATGAGCAGTTCTTC. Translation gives CASSQDQFYNEQFF.

The chain's CDR3 is CASSLAQGAGEQYF. DNA of the CDR3: TGTGCCAGCAGCTTGGCCCAGGGGGCGGGAGAGCAGTACTTC. V is TRBV5-6 and J is TRBJ2-7, with 8 nucleotides matching TRBD1. This CDR3 is 14 amino acids long. In germline, CDR1 is SGHDT, CDR2 YYEEEE. The V segment lost 0 bases and the J segment 7 bases; nucleotides outside the gene matches: 6.

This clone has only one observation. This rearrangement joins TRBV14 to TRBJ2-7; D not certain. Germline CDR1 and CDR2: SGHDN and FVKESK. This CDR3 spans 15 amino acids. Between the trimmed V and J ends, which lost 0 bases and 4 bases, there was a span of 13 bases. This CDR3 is CASSQDWARIYEQYF. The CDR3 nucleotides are TGTGCCAGCAGCCAAGATTGGGCACGCATTTACGAGCAGTACTTC.

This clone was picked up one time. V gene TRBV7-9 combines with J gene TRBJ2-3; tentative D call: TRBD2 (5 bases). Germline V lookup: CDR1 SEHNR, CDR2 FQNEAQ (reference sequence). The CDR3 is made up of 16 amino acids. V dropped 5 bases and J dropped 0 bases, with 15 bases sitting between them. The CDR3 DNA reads TGTGCCAGCAGCCCAGGCACTAGGCCTAGCACAGATACGCAGTATTTT. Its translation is CASSPGTRPSTDTQYF.

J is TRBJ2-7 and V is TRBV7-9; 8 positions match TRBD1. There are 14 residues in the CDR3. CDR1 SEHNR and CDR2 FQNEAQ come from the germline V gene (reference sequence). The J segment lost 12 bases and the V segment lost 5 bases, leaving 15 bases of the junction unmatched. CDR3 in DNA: TGTGCCAGCAGCAATTCCGGGACAGGCGACATCGGGTACTTC. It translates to CASSNSGTGDIGYF.

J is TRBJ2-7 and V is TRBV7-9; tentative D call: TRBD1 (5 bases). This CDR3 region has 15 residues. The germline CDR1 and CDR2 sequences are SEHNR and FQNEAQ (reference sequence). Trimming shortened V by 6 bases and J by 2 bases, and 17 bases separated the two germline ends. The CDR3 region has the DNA TGTGCCAGCAGTCAACCCCGGGCCAGGGCCTACGAGCAGTACTTC. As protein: CASSQPRARAYEQYF.

CDR3 residues: CASSLDPEGREKLFF. CDR3 sequence (DNA): TGTGCCAGCAGTTTGGACCCTGAGGGGCGTGAAAAACTGTTTTTT. The chain couples TRBV28 to TRBJ1-4; D is perhaps TRBD1 (5 bases). CDR3 length equals 15 residues. Germline V gives CDR1 MDHEN, CDR2 SYDVKM. V was trimmed by 3 bases and J by 7 bases, leaving 15 bases between them.

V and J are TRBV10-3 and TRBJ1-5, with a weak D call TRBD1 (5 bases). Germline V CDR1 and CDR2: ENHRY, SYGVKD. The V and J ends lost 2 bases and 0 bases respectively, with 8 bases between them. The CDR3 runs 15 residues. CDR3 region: CAISERDGSNQPQHF. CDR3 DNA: TGTGCCATCAGTGAGCGGGACGGTAGCAATCAGCCCCAGCATTTT.

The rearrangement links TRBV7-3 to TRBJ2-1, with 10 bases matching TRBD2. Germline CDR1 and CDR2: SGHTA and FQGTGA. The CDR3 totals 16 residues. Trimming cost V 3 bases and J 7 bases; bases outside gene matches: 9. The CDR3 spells CASSFSRASGRNEQFF. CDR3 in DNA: TGTGCCAGCAGCTTCTCCCGGGCTAGCGGGAGAAATGAGCAGTTCTTC.

The chain's CDR3 is CASSPIASGESEQYF. In nucleotides, the CDR3 is TGTGCCAGCAGCCCTATTGCTAGTGGCGAGTCCGAGCAGTACTTC. The rearrangement uses TRBV7-9 and TRBJ2-7; D is unclear. The CDR3 runs to 15 residues. V lost 5 bases to trimming and J lost 6 bases, with 20 bases between them. Germline V lookup: CDR1 SEHNR, CDR2 FQNEAQ (reference sequence).

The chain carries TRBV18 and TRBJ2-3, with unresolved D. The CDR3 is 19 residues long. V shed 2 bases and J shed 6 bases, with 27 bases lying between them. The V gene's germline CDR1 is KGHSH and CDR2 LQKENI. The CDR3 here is CASSPTPPVTTTVGDTQYF. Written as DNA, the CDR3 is TGTGCCAGCTCACCAACACCCCCGGTAACCACCACGGTGGGGGATACGCAGTATTTT.

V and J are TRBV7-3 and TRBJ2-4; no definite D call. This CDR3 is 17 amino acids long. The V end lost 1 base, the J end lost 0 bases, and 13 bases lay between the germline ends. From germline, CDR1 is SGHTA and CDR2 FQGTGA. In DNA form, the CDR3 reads TGTGCCAGCAGCTTAAATAAGAAAACTAAAGCCAAAAACATTCAGTACTTC. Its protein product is CASSLNKKTKAKNIQYF. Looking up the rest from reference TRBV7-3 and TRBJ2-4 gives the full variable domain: GAGVSQTPSNKVTEKGKYVELRCDPISGHTALYWYRQSLGQGPEFLIYFQGTGAADDSGLPNDRFFAVRPEGSVSTLKIQRTERGDSAVYLCASSLNKKTKAKNIQYFGAGTRLSVL.

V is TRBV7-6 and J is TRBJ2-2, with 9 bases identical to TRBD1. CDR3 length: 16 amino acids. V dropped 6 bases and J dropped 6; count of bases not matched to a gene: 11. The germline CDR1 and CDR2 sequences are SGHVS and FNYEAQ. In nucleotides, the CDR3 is TGTGCCAGCAGGAAAACGGGACAGGGAAAGGCCGGGGAGCTGTTTTTT. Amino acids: CASRKTGQGKAGELFF.

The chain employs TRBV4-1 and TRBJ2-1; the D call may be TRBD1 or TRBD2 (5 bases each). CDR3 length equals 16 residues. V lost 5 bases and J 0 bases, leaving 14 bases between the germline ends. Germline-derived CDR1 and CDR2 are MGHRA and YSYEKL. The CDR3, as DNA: TGCGCCAGCAGCTCGTTAGGGACGAGCTCCTACAATGAGCAGTTCTTC. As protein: CASSSLGTSSYNEQFF.

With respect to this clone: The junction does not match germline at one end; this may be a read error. The CDR3 here is CASSLVTGGINEQFF. The CDR3 nucleotides are TGTGCTAGCAGCTTAGTAACAGGAGGAATCAATGAGCAGTTCTTC. The chain links TRBV7-7 to TRBJ2-1, with D perhaps given as TRBD1 or TRBD2 (5 bases each). Germline loops: CDR1 SSHAT, CDR2 FNYEAQ (reference sequence). This CDR3 has 15 residues.

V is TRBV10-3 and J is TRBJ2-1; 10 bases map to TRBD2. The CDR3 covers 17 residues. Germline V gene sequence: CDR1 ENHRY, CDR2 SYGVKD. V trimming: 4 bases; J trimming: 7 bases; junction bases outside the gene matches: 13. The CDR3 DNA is TGTGCCATCAGTGGCCTCGGGCTAGCGGGAGTTAATAATGAGCAGTTCTTC. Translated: CAISGLGLAGVNNEQFF.

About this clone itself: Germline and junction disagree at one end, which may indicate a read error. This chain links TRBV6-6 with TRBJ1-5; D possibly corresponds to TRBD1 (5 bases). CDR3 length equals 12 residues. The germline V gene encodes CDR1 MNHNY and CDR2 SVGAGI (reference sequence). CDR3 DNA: TGTGCCAGCAGTTACCAGGGTGACCGAGGGTTTTTT. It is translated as CASSYQGDRGFF.

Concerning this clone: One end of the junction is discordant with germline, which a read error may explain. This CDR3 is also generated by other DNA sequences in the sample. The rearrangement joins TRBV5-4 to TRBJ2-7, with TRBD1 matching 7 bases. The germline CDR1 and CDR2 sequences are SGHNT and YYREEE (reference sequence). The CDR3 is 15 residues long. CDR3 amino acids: CASRKTGEGLYEQYF. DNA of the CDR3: TGCGCCAGCAGAAAAACAGGGGAAGGGCTCTACGAGCAGTACTTC.

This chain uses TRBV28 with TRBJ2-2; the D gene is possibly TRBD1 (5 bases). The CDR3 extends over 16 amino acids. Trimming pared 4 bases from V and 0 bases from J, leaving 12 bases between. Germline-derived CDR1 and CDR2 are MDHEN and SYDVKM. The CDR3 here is CASSWGRMANTGELFF. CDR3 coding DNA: TGTGCCAGCAGTTGGGGCCGGATGGCGAACACCGGGGAGCTGTTTTTT.

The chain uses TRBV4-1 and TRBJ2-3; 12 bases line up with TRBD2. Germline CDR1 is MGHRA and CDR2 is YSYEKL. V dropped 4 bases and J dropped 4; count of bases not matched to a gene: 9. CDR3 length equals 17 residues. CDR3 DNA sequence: TGCGCCAGCAGCCCGGATCTAGCGGGAGGGTGGGCAGATACGCAGTATTTT. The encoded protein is CASSPDLAGGWADTQYF.

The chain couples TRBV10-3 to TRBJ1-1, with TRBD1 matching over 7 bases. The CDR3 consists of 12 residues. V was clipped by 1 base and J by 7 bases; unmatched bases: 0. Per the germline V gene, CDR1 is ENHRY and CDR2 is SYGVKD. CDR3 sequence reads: CAISEWDSEAFF. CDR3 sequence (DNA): TGTGCCATCAGTGAGTGGGACAGTGAAGCTTTCTTT.

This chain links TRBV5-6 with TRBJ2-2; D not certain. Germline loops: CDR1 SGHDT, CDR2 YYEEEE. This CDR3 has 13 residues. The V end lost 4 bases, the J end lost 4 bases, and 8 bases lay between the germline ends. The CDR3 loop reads CASSPLSTGELFF. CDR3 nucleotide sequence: TGTGCCAGCAGCCCCCTTAGCACCGGGGAGCTGTTTTTT.